These 12 T cell receptor beta chains were sequenced from one sample in a study of OX40 agonist ivuxolimab in advanced cancers. The library was built by means of the immunoSEQ multiplex PCR assay. The table was pulled from immuneACCESS by TCRdb, which kept in-frame rearrangements only. Such tables lose some clones; where checked, under half of the loss comes from unresolved V genes, and the rest has no known cause. The sample includes tens of thousands of clones, with roughly 89% observed a single time. About 0.95% of the sample comes from the top ten. The sample in question was CD4+ or CD8+ T cells sorted from blood, obtained in a trial of the OX40 agonist ivuxolimab. These receptors originate from an adult with an advanced solid tumor such as melanoma, head and neck, liver or kidney cancer.

The V and J genes are TRBV5-4 and TRBJ2-1; 8 bases agree with TRBD2. The CDR3 consists of 15 residues. Germline V CDR1 and CDR2: SGHNT, YYREEE (reference sequence). The V gene end was trimmed by 6 bases and the J gene end by 1 base; junction bases not matched to a gene: 6. This CDR3 reads CASTAGGGSYNEQFF. The CDR3 DNA sequence: TGTGCCAGCACCGCGGGGGGAGGGTCCTACAATGAGCAGTTCTTC.

DNA for the CDR3: TGCGCCAGCAGCTTGGGTCCGACTGACCCACGGGCAGATACGCAGTATTTT. It codes for CASSLGPTDPRADTQYF. J is TRBJ2-3 and V is TRBV5-1, with D unclear. The V gene's germline CDR1 is SGHRS and CDR2 YFSETQ. Trimming pared 0 bases from V and 4 bases from J, leaving 18 bases between. The CDR3 runs to 17 residues.

This clone was counted between two and nine times. The rearrangement links TRBV5-4 to TRBJ2-5, with 12 bases lining up with TRBD2. This CDR3 has 15 amino acids. With 5 bases clipped from V and 2 bases from J, the junction kept 4 bases outside the gene matches. The V gene's germline CDR1 is SGHNT and CDR2 YYREEE (reference sequence). Here the CDR3 reads CASSPGTSGQETQYF. CDR3 nucleotides: TGTGCCAGCAGTCCCGGGACTAGCGGGCAAGAGACCCAGTACTTC.

J is TRBJ2-5 and V is TRBV19; TRBD1 matches 7 bases. CDR3 length: 12 residues. Losses at the gene ends were 11 bases for V and 1 base for J; bases not matched to a gene: 4. CDR1 is LNHDA and CDR2 is SQIVND in the germline V gene (reference sequence). CDR3 coding DNA: TGTGCCGGTTGGGACAGCCAAGAGACCCAGTACTTC. Encoded protein: CAGWDSQETQYF.

The J gene is TRBJ2-5, the V gene TRBV5-1; TRBD2 agrees at 8 bases. J lost 8 bases, V lost 4 bases, and 16 bases had no gene match. Germline V gene sequence: CDR1 SGHRS, CDR2 YFSETQ. The CDR3 length is 16 residues. CDR3 region: CASSDPREGGYSTQYF. CDR3 sequence (DNA): TGCGCCAGCAGCGACCCCCGGGAGGGGGGTTACTCTACCCAGTACTTC.

This rearrangement joins TRBV10-3 to TRBJ2-1, with TRBD1 matching 7 bases. From germline, CDR1 is ENHRY and CDR2 SYGVKD. The V and J ends lost 4 bases and 7 bases, in that order; junction bases with no gene match: 10. The CDR3 is made up of 15 amino acids. For the CDR3, the DNA is TGTGCCATCAGTGGGTGGGAGACAGGGATTAATGAGCAGTTCTTC. Protein product: CAISGWETGINEQFF.

The rearrangement uses TRBV5-1 and TRBJ1-3; 7 nucleotides align to TRBD1. The CDR3 has 16 residues. Trimming removed 0 bases from V and 0 bases from J; junction bases left unmatched: 3. Germline assignment: CDR1 SGHRS and CDR2 YFSETQ. CDR3 nucleotide sequence: TGCGCCAGCAGCTTGGGACAGGGTTACTCTGGAAACACCATATATTTT. This translates into CASSLGQGYSGNTIYF.

The chain employs TRBV5-4 and TRBJ2-1; 9 bases are a match to TRBD2. Germline lookup yields CDR1 SGHNT and CDR2 YYREEE (reference sequence). V lost 7 bases, J lost 0 bases, and 5 bases stayed unmatched. The CDR3 extends over 15 amino acids. The CDR3 reads CASRGGASSYNEQFF. The CDR3 DNA is TGTGCCAGCCGCGGGGGGGCCAGCTCCTACAATGAGCAGTTCTTC. The variable domain in full, completed from reference TRBV5-4 and TRBJ2-1, reads ETGVTQSPTHLIKTRGQQVTLRCSSQSGHNTVSWYQQALGQGPQFIFQYYREEENGRGNFPPRFSGLQFPNYSSELNVNALELDDSALYLCASRGGASSYNEQFFGPGTRLTVL.

J is TRBJ1-3 and V is TRBV30; perhaps TRBD1 as D (6 bases). Germline CDR1 GTSNPN, CDR2 SVGIG (reference sequence). Trimming shortened V by 2 bases and J by 4 bases, and 6 bases separated the two germline ends. The CDR3 length is 12 residues. In DNA, the CDR3 is TGTGCCTGGAGTAGGGGGGGAAACACCATATATTTT. Encoded protein: CAWSRGGNTIYF.

The chain employs TRBV30 and TRBJ1-2; perhaps TRBD1 as D (5 bases). The CDR3 contains 16 residues. V dropped 4 bases and J dropped 2 bases, with 20 bases sitting between them. Germline assignment: CDR1 GTSNPN and CDR2 SVGIG (reference sequence). In DNA form, the CDR3 reads TGTGCCTGGATGAGGAAAACGGGACGGCAAAACTATGGCTACACCTTC. It encodes CAWMRKTGRQNYGYTF.

The chain employs TRBV7-8 and TRBJ1-6; 8 bases agree with TRBD1. With 4 bases clipped from V and 8 bases from J, the junction kept 7 bases outside the gene matches. From germline, CDR1 is SGHVS and CDR2 FQNEAQ. The CDR3 extends over 15 amino acids. The CDR3 bases are TGTGCCAGCAGCTCATCCGGGACAGGACATTCACCCCTCCACTTT. Its protein product is CASSSSGTGHSPLHF. The full variable domain, rest sourced from reference TRBV7-8 and TRBJ1-6, is GAGVSQSPRYKVAKRGQDVALRCDPISGHVSLFWYQQALGQGPEFLTYFQNEAQLDKSGLPSDRFFAERPEGSVSTLKIQRTQQEDSAVYLCASSSSGTGHSPLHFGNGTRLTVT.

This clone has just a few counts. The genes are TRBV29-1 and TRBJ2-3, with D possibly matching TRBD1 (5 bases). Germline values: CDR1 SQVTM, CDR2 ANQGSEA. CDR3 length equals 14 residues. Deletions cut 3 bases from V and 3 bases from J, with 13 bases between. In DNA, the CDR3 is TGCAGCGTTGATAGCAGGGAAAGTACAGATACGCAGTATTTT. Translation: CSVDSRESTDTQYF.